This T cell receptor (beta chain) was obtained from a study of blood T cell repertoires in COVID-19. Profiling relied on immunoSEQ multiplex PCR, and the TCRdb table lists in-frame clones only, not all of them. Of fewer than 650,000 clones in the sample, roughly 89% were seen once. Germline lookup yields CDR1 SGHAT and CDR2 FQDESV (reference sequence). This CDR3 is built from 15 residues. V was clipped by 4 bases and J by 0 bases, with 13 bases between them. This TCR was sampled from a woman aged 50 to 65 with COVID-19, enrolled during active disease. Sequencing was done on a sample of peripheral blood. The chain couples TRBV11-1 to TRBJ2-7; D possibly corresponds to TRBD1 (5 bases). DNA for the CDR3: TGTGCCAGCAGCTCGACAGTCGGCGCCTCCTACGAGCAGTACTTC. This translates into CASSSTVGASYEQYF.